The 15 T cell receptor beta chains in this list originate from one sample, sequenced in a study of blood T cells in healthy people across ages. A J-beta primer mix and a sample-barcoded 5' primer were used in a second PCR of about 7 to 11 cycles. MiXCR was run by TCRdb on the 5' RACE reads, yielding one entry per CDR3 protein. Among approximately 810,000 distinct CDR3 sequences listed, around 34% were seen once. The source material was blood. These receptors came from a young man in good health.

The DNA of the CDR3 is TGTGCCAGCAGCTTAAATTCCCAGGTCACCTATAATTCACCCCTCCACTTT. Translating it yields CASSLNSQVTYNSPLHF. V gene TRBV7-2 combines with J gene TRBJ1-6, with D unresolved. V lost 2 bases to trimming and J lost 2 bases, with 13 bases between them. Germline assignment: CDR1 SGHTA and CDR2 FQGNSA. The CDR3 loop spans 17 amino acids.

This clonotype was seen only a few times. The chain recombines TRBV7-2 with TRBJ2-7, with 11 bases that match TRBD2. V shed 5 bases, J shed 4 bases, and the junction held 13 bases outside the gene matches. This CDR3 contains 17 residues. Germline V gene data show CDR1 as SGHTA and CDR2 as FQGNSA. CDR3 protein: CASSPQGTSGVPYEQYF. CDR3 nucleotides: TGTGCCAGCAGCCCACAAGGGACTAGCGGAGTTCCTTACGAGCAGTACTTC.

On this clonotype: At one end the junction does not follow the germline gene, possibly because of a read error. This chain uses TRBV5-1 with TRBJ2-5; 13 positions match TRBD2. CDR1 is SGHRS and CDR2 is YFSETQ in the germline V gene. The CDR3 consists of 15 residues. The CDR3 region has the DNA TGCGCCGGCAGCGGACTAGCGGGGGACCAAGAGACCCAGTACTTC. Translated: CAGSGLAGDQETQYF.

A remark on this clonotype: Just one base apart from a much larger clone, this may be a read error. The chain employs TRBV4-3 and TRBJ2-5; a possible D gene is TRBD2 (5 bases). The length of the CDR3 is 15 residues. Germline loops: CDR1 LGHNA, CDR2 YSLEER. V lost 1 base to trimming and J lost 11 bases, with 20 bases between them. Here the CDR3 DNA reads TGCGCCAGCAGCCAAGGGGAAGGGAGATACAATGAGCAGTACTTC. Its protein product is CASSQGEGRYNEQYF.

CDR3: CAISEPGRGAPLHF. The CDR3 nucleotides read TGTGCCATCAGTGAGCCTGGACGAGGGGCACCCCTCCACTTT. The chain recombines TRBV10-3 with TRBJ1-6; D is perhaps TRBD1 (5 bases). Germline-derived CDR1 and CDR2 are ENHRY and SYGVKD. CDR3 size: 14 residues. Trimming pared 2 bases from V and 11 bases from J, leaving 13 bases between.

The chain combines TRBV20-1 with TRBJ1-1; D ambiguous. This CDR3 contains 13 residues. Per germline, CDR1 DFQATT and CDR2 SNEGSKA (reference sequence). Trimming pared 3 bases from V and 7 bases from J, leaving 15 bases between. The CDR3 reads CSASTRREGEAFF. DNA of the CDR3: TGCAGTGCTAGTACGCGACGGGAAGGTGAAGCTTTCTTT.

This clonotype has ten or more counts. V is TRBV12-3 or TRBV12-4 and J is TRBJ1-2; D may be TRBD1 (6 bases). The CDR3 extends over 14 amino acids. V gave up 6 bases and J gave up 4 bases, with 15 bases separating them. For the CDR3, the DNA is TGTGCCAGCAGGGCACGGGGGGCAGGCTATGGCTACACCTTC. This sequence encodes CASRARGAGYGYTF.

DNA for the CDR3: TGTGCCAGCAGCTTAGCGGCACAGCCAGAAGCTTTCTTT. Translating gives CASSLAAQPEAFF. The chain has TRBV7-9 and TRBJ1-1, with D uncertain. Trimming stripped 0 bases from V and 8 bases from J, with 10 bases between. This CDR3 comprises 13 residues. Germline CDR1 reads SEHNR; CDR2 reads FQNEAQ (reference sequence).

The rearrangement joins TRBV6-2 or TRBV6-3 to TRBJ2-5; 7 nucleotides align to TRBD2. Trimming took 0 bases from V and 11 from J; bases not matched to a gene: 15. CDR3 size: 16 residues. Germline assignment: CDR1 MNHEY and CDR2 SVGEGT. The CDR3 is CASSYSRRERIDEQYF. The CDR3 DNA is TGTGCCAGCAGTTACTCGCGGCGGGAGAGAATAGATGAGCAGTACTTC.

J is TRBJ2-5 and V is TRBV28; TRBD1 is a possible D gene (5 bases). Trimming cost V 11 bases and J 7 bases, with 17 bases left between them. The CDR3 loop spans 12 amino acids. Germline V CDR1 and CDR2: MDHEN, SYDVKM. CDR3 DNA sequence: TGTGCCGGGCGCAAGGGGTCCGGGACCCAGTACTTC. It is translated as CAGRKGSGTQYF.

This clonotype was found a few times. The CDR3 region is CASTRSGFRTDTQYF. DNA of the CDR3: TGTGCCAGCACCCGGAGCGGATTTCGCACAGATACGCAGTATTTT. This sequence joins TRBV12-3 or TRBV12-4 and TRBJ2-3; D perhaps matches TRBD2 (5 bases). The V end lost 7 bases, the J end lost 1 base, and 15 bases lay between the germline ends. The CDR3 covers 15 residues.

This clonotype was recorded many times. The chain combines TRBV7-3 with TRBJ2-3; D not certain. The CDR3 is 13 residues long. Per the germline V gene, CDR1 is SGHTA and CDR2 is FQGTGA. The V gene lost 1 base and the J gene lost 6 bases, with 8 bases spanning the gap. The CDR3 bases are TGTGCCAGCAGCTTAAATCCGGTGGATACGCAGTATTTT. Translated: CASSLNPVDTQYF.

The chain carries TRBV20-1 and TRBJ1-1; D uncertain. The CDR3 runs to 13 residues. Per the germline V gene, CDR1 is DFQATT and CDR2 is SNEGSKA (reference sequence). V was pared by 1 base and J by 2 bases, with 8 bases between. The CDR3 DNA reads TGCAGTGCTAGAGTTGGGGTCAACACTGAAGCTTTCTTT. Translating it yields CSARVGVNTEAFF.

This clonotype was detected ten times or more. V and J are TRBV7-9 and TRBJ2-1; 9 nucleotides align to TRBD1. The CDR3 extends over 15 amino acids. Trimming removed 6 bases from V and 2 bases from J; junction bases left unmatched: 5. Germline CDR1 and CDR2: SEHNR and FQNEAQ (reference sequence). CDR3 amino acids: CASSPGQGTYNEQFF. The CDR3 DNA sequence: TGTGCCAGCAGTCCGGGACAGGGTACCTACAATGAGCAGTTCTTC. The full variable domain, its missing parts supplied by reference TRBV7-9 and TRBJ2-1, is DTGVSQNPRHKITKRGQNVTFRCDPISEHNRLYWYRQTLGQGPEFLTYFQNEAQLEKSRLLSDRFSAERPKGSFSTLEIQRTEQGDSAMYLCASSPGQGTYNEQFFGPGTRLTVL.

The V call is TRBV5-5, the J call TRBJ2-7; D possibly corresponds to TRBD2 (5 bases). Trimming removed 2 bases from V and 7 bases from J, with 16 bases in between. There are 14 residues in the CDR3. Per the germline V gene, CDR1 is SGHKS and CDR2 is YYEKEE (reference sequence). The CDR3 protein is CASSFDKDYSEQYF. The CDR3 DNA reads TGTGCCAGCAGCTTCGACAAAGACTACAGTGAGCAGTACTTC.